What follows describes a single TCR beta chain. This clone was detected once. Its antigen is currently not known. One base away there is no much larger clone; base qualities are not given. TCRbeta CDR3 regions were amplified from genomic DNA by means of the immunoSEQ Assay, a bias-controlled multiplex PCR. In the authors' own workflow: The number of nucleated cells in each sample was estimated from the amplification of reference gene primers within the assay. To quantify the absolute abundance of each unique TCRbeta CDR3 rearrangement, sequence reads were collapsed and filtered. For each sample, productive Simpson clonality was calculated as the square root of Simpson's diversity index across productive rearrangements. TCRdb re-hosts the immuneACCESS table, in-frame sequences only. Its copies lack some clones; in the studies checked, an unresolved V gene accounts for under half of them, and the cause for the rest is not known. V and J calls and clone size are those listed in that table; D and trimming were worked out from the DNA. This sample comprises under 250,000 clones, less than 90% of them detected only once. Around 6.5% of the sample rests with the top ten.

V loses 3 bases, J loses 8 bases, and the germline ends lie 14 bases apart. There are 15 amino acids in the CDR3, from cysteine to phenylalanine inclusive. The CDR3 DNA has 45 bases and is translated from base 1. Per the germline V gene, MDHEN is the CDR1 and SYDVKM is the CDR2. The data belong to a study of blood T cell repertoires in COVID-19 (dated by TCRdb to about 2020). In the study overall: Samples from collaborators originated in the United States, Italy and Spain and spanned both the acute and convalescent phases of COVID-19. The prospective study material was composed of cDNA or gDNA derived from T cells, B-cell-depleted T cells, or PBMCs. Deeply sampled blood TCRbeta repertoires from subjects exposed to, actively infected with, or recovered from COVID-19 were included in the dataset. The repertoires were made available in a free public database intended to serve as a resource for research on the immune response to SARS-CoV-2. The samples were drawn from the first 160 participants of the ongoing ImmuneRACE study and from over 950 subjects provided by 6 global collaborators. Nearly every sample came with metadata listing a de-identified subject ID, COVID-19 status, age in years and sex. HLA class I and class II types, where available, came from metadata supplied by the sample provider rather than from assay-based typing.

Whole blood was collected in K2EDTA tubes by collaborating institutions according to the institutions' own protocols. For TCRbeta analysis, collaborators shipped samples as frozen whole blood, isolated PBMCs, or DNA extracted from either of those sample types. The investigation overall reported the following: Clinical and demographic metadata were provided uncurated, with the amount varying by source and participant.

The receptor chain draws on TRBV28 and TRBJ1-6; 5 matching bases give a weak D call of TRBD1. Material: peripheral blood. This clonotype was sampled from a man aged 60 to 69 with acute or convalescent COVID-19. The nucleotide sequence is given as TGTGCCAGCAGTTTGGAGACAGTTTCCTATTCACCCCTCCACTTT. This codes for CASSLETVSYSPLHF.